The 9 T cell receptor beta chains given below trace back to one sample, sequenced in a study of persistence of HIV-infected CD4 T cells (dated by TCRdb to 2020 to 2021). These receptors have no identified antigens. TCRbeta repertoires were sequenced from genomic DNA with the immunoSEQ hsTCRB assay version 4 in survey mode. TCRdb retrieved this table from immuneACCESS and kept in-frame rearrangements only. Not all clones are present; in checked studies, unresolved V genes account for under half, and no reason is known for the remainder. A total of over 40,000 clones appear in this sample, roughly 74% of them only once. The ten largest make up 13% to 15% of the sample. This specimen's treatment or condition label, interpreted: suppressive antiretroviral therapy. A pool of overlapping 15-mer peptides from HIV-1 Gag, at 1 ug per peptide per mL, was used to stimulate the cells. Memory populations depleted of antigen-responding cells were obtained by sorting nonresponding CD40L-negative CD69-negative CD45RO-high memory CD4+ T cells.

This material consisted of CD4+ T cells sorted from PBMCs after approximately 18-hour stimulation, taken from a patient who received antiretroviral therapy. In light of the paper, this sample's cell subset or site label describes: CD40L-CD69- CD45RO-high memory CD4 T cells not responding to Gag peptides. All receptors come from an adult man with HIV who was CMV-seropositive.

The chain recombines TRBV7-6 with TRBJ1-1; 12 bases fit TRBD1. Germline lookup yields CDR1 SGHVS and CDR2 FNYEAQ. With V trimmed by 1 base and J by 5 bases, 11 bases remained unmatched. This CDR3 is 18 amino acids long. CDR3 sequence reads: CASSLVPGQGALGTEAFF. The DNA for the CDR3 is TGTGCCAGCAGCTTAGTTCCGGGACAGGGGGCCCTGGGGACTGAAGCTTTCTTT.

This chain connects TRBV6-5 to TRBJ1-5; 9 bases agree with TRBD1. Germline V gene data show CDR1 as MNHEY and CDR2 as SVGAGI. Trimming at V came to 7 bases and at J to 7 bases, leaving 11 bases not matched to a gene. The CDR3 contains 15 residues. DNA of the CDR3: TGTGCCAGCATTACCCCGGGACAGGGAGGACAGCCCCAGCATTTT. This gives the protein CASITPGQGGQPQHF.

In this sample, this clone turned up once. The rearrangement uses TRBV6-4 and TRBJ2-6; the D call may be TRBD1 or TRBD2 (7 bases each). The V and J ends lost 5 bases and 6 bases respectively, with 14 bases between them. The CDR3 runs 15 residues. Germline values: CDR1 MRHNA, CDR2 SNTAGT. CDR3 protein: CASSQGGLQANVLTF. The CDR3 region has the DNA TGTGCCAGCAGTCAGGGGGGGCTACAGGCCAACGTCCTGACTTTC.

The J gene is TRBJ2-6, the V gene TRBV19; D may match TRBD1 or TRBD2 (5 bases each). Trimming took 10 bases from V and 4 from J, leaving 11 bases between them. Germline V gives CDR1 LNHDA, CDR2 SQIVND (reference sequence). This CDR3 contains 13 residues. CDR3 in amino acids: CATQGVGANVLTF. In DNA, the CDR3 is TGTGCCACCCAGGGAGTGGGGGCCAACGTCCTGACTTTC.

The chain recombines TRBV5-1 with TRBJ2-1, with D perhaps matching TRBD2 (5 bases). The length of the CDR3 is 13 residues. Per the germline V gene, CDR1 is SGHRS and CDR2 is YFSETQ. With 3 bases removed from V and 7 bases from J, the gap between germline ends came to 11 bases. CDR3 nucleotide sequence: TGCGCCAGCAGCTACCTGGGAGCGAATGAGCAGTTCTTC. The encoded protein is CASSYLGANEQFF.

The chain joins TRBV5-5 to TRBJ1-1; D remains ambiguous. This CDR3 is 15 amino acids long. V was clipped by 0 bases and J by 8 bases, with 17 bases between them. Germline CDR1 reads SGHKS; CDR2 reads YYEKEE (reference sequence). Here the CDR3 reads CASSLELKVQTEAFF. CDR3 nucleotides: TGTGCCAGCAGCTTGGAATTGAAGGTACAGACAGAAGCTTTCTTT.

This rearrangement joins TRBV7-3 to TRBJ2-3, with D hard to call. Trimming stripped 5 bases from V and 2 bases from J, with 14 bases between. Germline CDR1 and CDR2: SGHTA and FQGTGA. The CDR3 sequence is 15 residues long. CDR3 protein: CASSPHGESTDTQYF. For the CDR3, the DNA is TGTGCCAGCAGCCCCCACGGAGAGTCCACAGATACGCAGTATTTT.

This chain connects TRBV5-5 to TRBJ1-6, with 10 bases fitting TRBD1. V shed 5 bases, J shed 7 bases, and the junction held 9 bases outside the gene matches. The germline V gene has CDR1 SGHKS and CDR2 YYEKEE (reference sequence). The CDR3 is 16 amino acids. The CDR3 sequence is CASRPGTGAENSPLHF. Written as DNA, the CDR3 is TGTGCCAGCAGACCCGGGACAGGGGCCGAAAATTCACCCCTCCACTTT.

The V call is TRBV25-1, the J call TRBJ1-6, with 11 bases fitting TRBD1. J gave up 6 bases and V 4 bases, and 8 bases lay outside the gene matches. CDR1 and CDR2 from the germline V gene are MGHDK and SYGVNS. CDR3 size: 17 residues. The DNA for the CDR3 is TGTGCCAGCAGTGTTTCCGGGACAGGGGGAACTAATTCACCCCTCCACTTT. This translates into CASSVSGTGGTNSPLHF. Together with reference TRBV25-1 and TRBJ1-6, the CDR3 gives the full variable domain: EADIYQTPRYLVIGTGKKITLECSQTMGHDKMYWYQQDPGMELHLIHYSYGVNSTEKGDLSSESTVSRIRTEHFPLTLESARPSHTSQYLCASSVSGTGGTNSPLHFGNGTRLTVT.